Listed here are 26 T cell receptor beta chains from one sample, sequenced in a study of cytomegalovirus exposure and HLA in healthy donors (dated by TCRdb to 2015 to 2018). The method was the immunoSEQ multiplex PCR assay. For the multiplex PCR, a mixture combining 60 forward primers for TCR Vbeta segments and 13 reverse primers for TCR Jbeta segments was used. Sourced from immuneACCESS, this table was stored by TCRdb with only in-frame sequences that have V and J called. A share of the clones is absent; for the studies checked, an unresolved V gene accounts for under half, and the remainder has no known explanation. The sample yields under 200,000 clones; more than 60% were counted once. The top ten hold around 3% of the sample. The specimen sequenced was PBMCs. Receptors originate from a female donor in good health and CMV-seronegative.

Concerning this clone itself: Since no conserved phenylalanine or tryptophan closes the CDR3, a read error is the likely cause. The gene calls are TRBV7-2 and TRBJ1-1, with TRBD1 as a possible D gene (5 bases). This CDR3 contains 16 residues. The germline V gene encodes CDR1 SGHTA and CDR2 FQGNSA. V lost 1 base and J 1 base, leaving 13 bases between the germline ends. CDR3 nucleotide sequence: TGTGCCAGCAGCTTAGTAGGGGATTACCCGAACACTGAAGCTTTCCTT. Residues: CASSLVGDYPNTEAFL.

The chain joins TRBV27 to TRBJ1-2; TRBD1 matches at 10 bases. This CDR3 contains 15 residues. CDR1 MNHEY and CDR2 SMNVEV come from the germline V gene (reference sequence). V dropped 5 bases and J dropped 3; count of bases not matched to a gene: 6. The CDR3 nucleotides are TGTGCCAGCAGTCCCCTCGGGACAGGGGACTATGGCTACACCTTC. Translating gives CASSPLGTGDYGYTF.

V gene TRBV11-3 combines with J gene TRBJ2-1; 7 nucleotides match TRBD2. The V segment lost 8 bases and the J segment 7 bases; nucleotides outside the gene matches: 5. Germline V CDR1 and CDR2: SGHNT, YENEEA. CDR3 length: 12 amino acids. The CDR3 protein is CASGGVRNEQFF. In DNA form, the CDR3 reads TGTGCCAGCGGGGGGGTAAGGAATGAGCAGTTCTTC.

This chain's CDR3 is CATSRDQANQPQHF. In nucleotides, the CDR3 is TGTGCCACCAGCAGAGATCAGGCCAATCAGCCCCAGCATTTT. The V and J genes are TRBV15 and TRBJ1-5, with D hard to call. The germline CDR1 and CDR2 sequences are LNHNV and YYDKDF (reference sequence). V lost 0 bases and J 3 bases, leaving 6 bases between the germline ends. The CDR3 loop spans 14 amino acids.

The chain carries TRBV7-3 and TRBJ2-5; TRBD2 agrees at 8 bases. Unmatched junction bases numbered 6, after V lost 2 bases and J lost 4 bases. The CDR3 spans 15 residues. Germline V gene lookup returns CDR1 SGHTA and CDR2 FQGTGA. Here the CDR3 reads CASSLGGRSGETQYF. DNA of the CDR3: TGTGCCAGCAGCTTAGGCGGGAGGTCGGGAGAGACCCAGTACTTC. The variable domain in full, with the rest retrieved from reference TRBV7-3 and TRBJ2-5, is GAGVSQTPSNKVTEKGKYVELRCDPISGHTALYWYRQSLGQGPEFLIYFQGTGAADDSGLPNDRFFAVRPEGSVSTLKIQRTERGDSAVYLCASSLGGRSGETQYFGPGTRLLVL.

The chain uses TRBV7-6 and TRBJ1-2; 8 nucleotides agree with TRBD1. With V trimmed by 2 bases and J by 8 bases, 10 bases remained unmatched. Germline V gene lookup returns CDR1 SGHVS and CDR2 FNYEAQ. The CDR3 has 15 amino acids. CDR3 protein: CASSLPGTGGGGYTF. CDR3 DNA: TGTGCCAGCAGCTTACCAGGGACAGGAGGAGGGGGCTACACCTTC. The full variable domain, with the rest looked up from reference TRBV7-6 and TRBJ1-2, is GAGVSQSPRYKVTKRGQDVALRCDPISGHVSLYWYRQALGQGPEFLTYFNYEAQQDKSGLPNDRFSAERPEGSISTLTIQRTEQRDSAMYRCASSLPGTGGGGYTFGSGTRLTVV.

The chain uses TRBV27 and TRBJ1-6, with 9 bases lining up with TRBD1. The trim removed 2 bases at V and 7 bases at J, leaving 6 bases unmatched. This CDR3 is built from 16 residues. From germline, CDR1 is MNHEY and CDR2 SMNVEV (reference sequence). The CDR3 sequence is CASSLTGQGRNSPLHF. DNA of the CDR3: TGTGCCAGCAGTTTAACGGGACAGGGCAGAAATTCACCCCTCCACTTT.

This chain connects TRBV30 to TRBJ1-4; TRBD1 is a possible D gene (6 bases). The CDR3 runs 15 residues. Trimming pared 3 bases from V and 5 bases from J, leaving 16 bases between. Germline V gene data show CDR1 as GTSNPN and CDR2 as SVGIG (reference sequence). CDR3 in DNA: TGTGCCTGGAGCGACGGACAGTTAGACAATGAAAAACTGTTTTTT. Translating gives CAWSDGQLDNEKLFF.

The genes are TRBV9 and TRBJ1-1; TRBD1 matches at 8 bases. Germline loops: CDR1 SGDLS, CDR2 YYNGEE. CDR3 length equals 16 residues. V shed 0 bases and J 4 bases; nucleotides not matched to a gene: 8. CDR3 coding DNA: TGTGCCAGCAGCGTAGGGACAGGGACTTGGGGCACTGAAGCTTTCTTT. It codes for CASSVGTGTWGTEAFF.

The table lists this clone with a few counts. The V call is TRBV2, the J call TRBJ2-7, with 11 bases aligning to TRBD2. The CDR3 is 15 amino acids. The junction had 2 bases not matched to a gene; V was cut back by 2 bases and J by 2 bases. CDR1 SNHLY and CDR2 FYNNEI come from the germline V gene. The CDR3 loop is CASSELAGGAYEQYF. As DNA, the CDR3 is TGTGCCAGCAGTGAACTAGCGGGGGGAGCCTACGAGCAGTACTTC.

The V gene is TRBV6-1, the J gene TRBJ2-6; perhaps TRBD2 as D (5 bases). Germline loops: CDR1 MNHNS, CDR2 SASEGT. V was shortened by 7 bases and J by 1 base, with 11 bases between the two germline ends. This CDR3 comprises 15 residues. CDR3 sequence: CASTPAGSGANVLTF. The CDR3 DNA follows: TGTGCCAGCACCCCCGCGGGTTCTGGGGCCAACGTCCTGACTTTC.

The V and J genes are TRBV5-6 and TRBJ2-7; a weak D match, TRBD2 (6 bases). The CDR3 contains 13 residues. CDR1 and CDR2 from the germline V gene are SGHDT and YYEEEE. Trimming took 4 bases from V and 3 from J, leaving 11 bases between them. CDR3 amino acids: CASSEGRGYEQYF. For the CDR3, the DNA is TGTGCCAGCAGCGAGGGGCGGGGCTACGAGCAGTACTTC.

V gene TRBV18 combines with J gene TRBJ2-7; D uncertain. With 6 bases removed from V and 5 bases from J, the gap between germline ends came to 14 bases. Germline CDR1 reads KGHSH; CDR2 reads LQKENI. The CDR3 totals 13 residues. CDR3 protein: CASSPRSFDEQYF. DNA for the CDR3: TGTGCCAGCTCCCCGAGGAGTTTCGACGAGCAGTACTTC.

V gene TRBV2 combines with J gene TRBJ2-1, with TRBD1 matching 11 bases. The germline gives CDR1 SNHLY, CDR2 FYNNEI. This CDR3 has 15 amino acids. Trimming at V came to 7 bases and at J to 4 bases, leaving 6 bases not matched to a gene. DNA for the CDR3: TGTGCCAGCACCTTCGGGACAGGGGGTTACAATGAGCAGTTCTTC. Its translation is CASTFGTGGYNEQFF.

V gene TRBV5-1 combines with J gene TRBJ1-1; 7 nucleotides match TRBD1. The CDR3 has 13 amino acids. V lost 4 bases, J lost 6 bases, and 6 bases stayed unmatched. Germline V lookup: CDR1 SGHRS, CDR2 YFSETQ. The CDR3 is CASSPRQGAEAFF. The CDR3 DNA reads TGCGCCAGCAGCCCCCGACAGGGCGCTGAAGCTTTCTTT.

CDR3 nucleotides: TGTGCCAGCAGTTACGGGACTGGCTACAATGAGCAGTTCTTC. Amino acid sequence: CASSYGTGYNEQFF. This rearrangement joins TRBV6-5 to TRBJ2-1; possible D gene TRBD2, 6 bases. The germline CDR1 and CDR2 sequences are MNHEY and SVGAGI. With 2 bases removed from V and 3 bases from J, the gap between germline ends came to 8 bases. This CDR3 is 14 amino acids long.

About this clone: Within the sample, other DNA sequences also encode this same CDR3. CDR3 coding DNA: TGCGCCAGCAGCTCCCGGACAGGGAAGACGAACACTGAAGCTTTCTTT. Translated, it gives CASSSRTGKTNTEAFF. The rearrangement joins TRBV5-1 to TRBJ1-1; 8 nucleotides line up with TRBD1. The CDR3 consists of 16 residues. Germline CDR1 and CDR2: SGHRS and YFSETQ. V dropped 3 bases and J dropped 1; count of bases not matched to a gene: 8.

This chain uses TRBV7-2 with TRBJ2-2; 7 nucleotides align to TRBD2. The length of the CDR3 is 16 residues. CDR1 is SGHTA and CDR2 is FQGNSA in the germline V gene. After removal of 1 base from V and 0 bases from J, the junction contained 2 bases not matched to a gene. CDR3 sequence (DNA): TGTGCCAGCAGCTTAGTGGGAGGGCCGAACACCGGGGAGCTGTTTTTT. Its protein is CASSLVGGPNTGELFF.

The rearrangement links TRBV28 to TRBJ2-7; 9 nucleotides align to TRBD1. The CDR3 runs to 13 residues. The V and J ends lost 6 bases and 4 bases, in that order; junction bases with no gene match: 4. Germline CDR1 MDHEN, CDR2 SYDVKM. CDR3 nucleotides: TGTGCCAGCAGGCTGGGACAGGGTTACGAGCAGTACTTC. The encoded protein is CASRLGQGYEQYF. The whole variable domain, filled in from reference TRBV28 and TRBJ2-7, reads DVKVTQSSRYLVKRTGEKVFLECVQDMDHENMFWYRQDPGLGLRLIYFSYDVKMKEKGDIPEGYSVSREKKERFSLILESASTNQTSMYLCASRLGQGYEQYFGPGTRLTVT.

This sequence joins TRBV7-2 and TRBJ1-1; no clear D. The length of the CDR3 is 16 residues. The germline V gene has CDR1 SGHTA and CDR2 FQGNSA. Trimming took 2 bases from V and 0 from J, leaving 13 bases between them. CDR3 loop: CASSLTYLGVNTEAFF. DNA for the CDR3: TGTGCCAGCAGCTTAACATACCTCGGGGTGAACACTGAAGCTTTCTTT.

The chain uses TRBV9 and TRBJ2-2; 8 bases are a match to TRBD2. CDR1 and CDR2 from the germline V gene are SGDLS and YYNGEE. Losses at the gene ends were 0 bases for V and 6 bases for J; bases not matched to a gene: 7. The CDR3 length is 16 residues. CDR3 in DNA: TGTGCCAGCAGCGTAGCTCCTAGCGGGTCTCCCGGGGAGCTGTTTTTT. This encodes CASSVAPSGSPGELFF.

This sequence joins TRBV5-1 and TRBJ2-7; possible D gene TRBD2, 6 bases. V was cut by 5 bases and J by 5 bases, with 17 bases left in between. The CDR3 totals 14 residues. CDR1 and CDR2 (germline): SGHRS, YFSETQ. The CDR3 sequence: CASRTSGESHEQYF. The DNA of the CDR3 is TGCGCCAGCAGAACTTCGGGGGAAAGCCACGAGCAGTACTTC.

J is TRBJ1-1 and V is TRBV5-1; D unclear. CDR3 length: 14 residues. The germline V gene has CDR1 SGHRS and CDR2 YFSETQ. The V gene lost 3 bases and the J gene lost 1 base, with 10 bases spanning the gap. The CDR3: CASSSPTGNTEAFF. CDR3 sequence (DNA): TGCGCCAGCAGCTCCCCGACGGGGAACACTGAAGCTTTCTTT.

The V and J genes are TRBV20-1 and TRBJ1-2; 10 bases fit TRBD1. The CDR3 is 11 residues long. Germline CDR1 DFQATT, CDR2 SNEGSKA (reference sequence). V lost 8 bases to trimming and J lost 8 bases; unmatched junction nucleotides: 5. Here the CDR3 reads CSRGTGEGYTF. For the CDR3, the DNA is TGCAGTAGGGGGACAGGGGAAGGCTACACCTTC.

The chain combines TRBV6-5 with TRBJ1-1; 9 bases map to TRBD1. V dropped 3 bases and J dropped 5; count of bases not matched to a gene: 7. The CDR3 sequence is 15 residues long. The V gene's germline CDR1 is MNHEY and CDR2 SVGAGI. CDR3 in amino acids: CASSYRGTGPTEAFF. The CDR3 nucleotides read TGTGCCAGCAGTTATCGGGGGACAGGGCCTACTGAAGCTTTCTTT.

This rearrangement joins TRBV6-6 to TRBJ2-1, with TRBD2 matching over 9 bases. The V segment lost 6 bases and the J segment 4 bases; nucleotides outside the gene matches: 10. The germline V gene has CDR1 MNHNY and CDR2 SVGAGI (reference sequence). The CDR3 has 16 amino acids. The CDR3, as DNA: TGTGCCAGCAGCCCTTCTACTAGCGGGCTTTACAATGAGCAGTTCTTC. Amino acids: CASSPSTSGLYNEQFF.